This record concerns one TCR beta chain sequence. These data come from a study of regulatory T cells in long-lasting Graves disease. Study at large: In persistent Graves' disease, antithyroid drugs had been taken for over 5 years and TSH receptor antibodies stayed positive.

Time point given: persistent/refractory GD, antithyroid drugs over 5 years with positive TRAb. From RNA extracted from PBMCs, the TCR library was made. The length of the CDR3 is 12 residues. CDR1 is ENHRY and CDR2 is SYGVKD in the germline V gene. V was cut by 3 bases and J by 7 bases, with 7 bases left in between. Construction of TCR beta libraries relied on iRepertoire HTBI primers and on Arm-PCR targeting CDR3 regions. Authors' processing steps: Sample data revealed approximately 56 TRBV and about 15 TRBJ segments. TCRdb reprocessed the multiplex PCR reads via MiXCR and lists one record per CDR3 protein. The V and J calls here are based on TCRdb, not the publication. The sample contains about 430,000 distinct CDR3 sequences, 21% of which appear only once.

The TCR originated in a female donor with Graves disease. The V gene is TRBV10-3, the J gene TRBJ1-5; unclear D gene. The sequences come from peripheral blood mononuclear cells (PBMCs), collected when the disease was refractory, from a patient treated with antithyroid drugs. The CDR3 spells CAISDKGQPQHF. CDR3 coding DNA: TGTGCCATCAGTGACAAGGGCCAGCCCCAGCATTTT.